This is a list of T cell receptor beta chains from one sample in a study of T cells in Graves' hyperthyroidism and ophthalmopathy. TCRdb independently ran MiXCR on the multiplex PCR reads; one entry per CDR3 protein. The table has 550,000 to 650,000 distinct CDR3 sequences, roughly 13% seen once. Sequencing was done on a sample of blood. These receptors came from a young woman with Graves' hyperthyroidism that later progressed to Graves' ophthalmopathy. Both conserved end residues are part of each CDR3. The D gene is left open where the match is weak. Some rows have no size entry. The others give once, few or many, or a class for an expanded clone.

v_gene	d_gene	abundance	j_gene	CDR3nt	CDR3aa
TRBV4-1	TRBD2	few	TRBJ2-1	TGCGCCAGCAGCCGCGCGCCTAGCGGTACCTACAATGAGCAGTTCTTC	CASSRAPSGTYNEQFF
TRBV7-3	NA	few	TRBJ1-4	TGTGCCAGCAGCCTAGAACCGGGGCGGGGTGAAAAACTGTTTTTT	CASSLEPGRGEKLFF
TRBV19	NA	many	TRBJ1-2	TGTGCCAGTATCAGACAACCCGGTGGGTATGGCTACACCTTC	CASIRQPGGYGYTF
TRBV11-2	TRBD2	many	TRBJ2-5	TGTGCCAGCAGCTTAAGTTCGGGAGGCCGGGAGACCCAGTACTTC	CASSLSSGGRETQYF
TRBV19	TRBD2	NA	TRBJ2-5	TGTGCCACTTCGACTAGCGGGAGTTGGGTGACCCAGTACTTC	CATSTSGSWVTQYF
TRBV28	NA	many	TRBJ2-2	TGTGCCAGCAGTTCGCGGAGTCGTTGGAACACCGGGGAGCTGTTTTTT	CASSSRSRWNTGELFF
TRBV4-3	NA	NA	TRBJ2-2	TGCGCCAGCAGCCGAAACCAAGGGTCCGGGGAGCTGTTTTTT	CASSRNQGSGELFF
TRBV29-1	NA	many	TRBJ2-1	TGCAGCGTTGAACCGGACAAGGCGGGCAATGAGCAGTTCTTC	CSVEPDKAGNEQFF
TRBV11-2	NA	many	TRBJ2-7	TGTGCCAGCAAGGGGGGGATGGGCTACGAGCAGTACTTC	CASKGGMGYEQYF
TRBV6-1	TRBD1	many	TRBJ2-7	TGTGCCATCGAGAGGAGGGACAGGACCAAATCCTACGAGCAGTACTTC	CAIERRDRTKSYEQYF
TRBV24-1	TRBD1	many	TRBJ2-6	TGTGCCACCAGTGACTATGACAGGGGTCGAAGCTCTGGGGCCAACGTCCTGACTTTC	CATSDYDRGRSSGANVLTF
TRBV29-1	TRBD1	NA	TRBJ1-2	TGCAGCGTCGTGTCTGGGACAGGAGCTAACTATGGCTACACCTTC	CSVVSGTGANYGYTF
TRBV6-1	TRBD2	NA	TRBJ2-3	TGTGCCAGCAGTTGGCCGGGACTAGCGGGTGGAGATACGCAGTATTTT	CASSWPGLAGGDTQYF
TRBV30	NA	many	TRBJ1-1	TGTGCCTGGAGTGGATCAGCATATGAAGCTTTCTTT	CAWSGSAYEAFF
TRBV12-3/TRBV12-4	TRBD2	NA	TRBJ2-2	TGTGCCAGCAGTCCATCTAGCGGGGGGAACGCCGGGGAGCTGTTTTTT	CASSPSSGGNAGELFF
TRBV6-5	NA	many	TRBJ2-7	TGTGCCAGCAGTTACTCGACAGCCTACGGATCCGAGCAGTACTTC	CASSYSTAYGSEQYF
TRBV5-1	NA	many	TRBJ2-3	TGCGCCAGCGCCTCTGAAGATACGCAGTATTTT	CASASEDTQYF
TRBV11-3	TRBD2	NA	TRBJ2-3	TGTGCCAGCAGCCAGAGACTAGCAGAGTACACAGATACGCAGTATTTT	CASSQRLAEYTDTQYF
TRBV5-1	TRBD2	many	TRBJ2-2	TGCGCCAGCAGCTTAGGACTAGCGGGAGGCACCGGGGAGCTGTTTTTT	CASSLGLAGGTGELFF
TRBV30	TRBD2	many	TRBJ2-1	TGTGCCTGGACGAGGGGGACTAGCGGGAGTAATGAGCAGTTCTTC	CAWTRGTSGSNEQFF
TRBV6-1	NA	NA	TRBJ2-1	TGTGCCAGTCGGAGGGGGTCCAATGAGCAGTTCTTC	CASRRGSNEQFF
TRBV6-1	NA	many	TRBJ1-4	TGTGCCAGCAGCACCGACGGGACAACTAATGAAAAACTGTTTTTT	CASSTDGTTNEKLFF
TRBV19	TRBD2	many	TRBJ2-7	TGTGCCAGTAGTATGGGCGAGAGGGAGGGAGACGAGCAGTACTTC	CASSMGEREGDEQYF
TRBV9	TRBD1	few	TRBJ2-7	TGTGCCAGCATCGAGCGTAGATCCCAATTCCGCTACAGGGGCGCGGTTCGGTGCGAGCAGTACTTC	CASIERRSQFRYRGAVRCEQYF
TRBV27	TRBD2	many	TRBJ2-7	TGTGCCAGCAGTTTTGGCGGGGGAAAGGCCGAGCAGTACTTC	CASSFGGGKAEQYF
TRBV19	TRBD1	NA	TRBJ2-5	TGTGCCAGTAAATATACAGGGGTGGGGGAGACCCAGTACTTC	CASKYTGVGETQYF
TRBV5-6	NA	NA	TRBJ2-7	TGTGCCAGCAGCTTTTATCAGGGGATGGCGCCAGGGATCTTGGGTGAGCAGTACTTC	CASSFYQGMAPGILGEQYF
TRBV12-3/TRBV12-4	TRBD1	many	TRBJ1-1	TGTGCCAGCCGGGGACAGTCCCCCGCGAACACTGAAGCTTTCTTT	CASRGQSPANTEAFF
TRBV6-2/TRBV6-3	NA	NA	TRBJ2-1	TGTGCCAGCTTGGACTTCTCCTACAATGAGCAGTTCTTC	CASLDFSYNEQFF
TRBV7-2	TRBD1	many	TRBJ1-2	TGTGCCAGCAGCTCCAGACTGGGACAGAACTATGGCTACACCTTC	CASSSRLGQNYGYTF
TRBV24-1	TRBD2	many	TRBJ2-1	TGTGCCACCAGTGATTTGCCTAGCGGGAGAAGTGACCCCTACAATGAGCAGTTCTTC	CATSDLPSGRSDPYNEQFF
TRBV4-2	TRBD2	NA	TRBJ2-1	TGTGCCAGCAGCCGGGGGACTAGCGGGGACTACAATGAGCAGTTCTTC	CASSRGTSGDYNEQFF
TRBV11-2	NA	many	TRBJ1-1	TGTGCCAGCACCCACGTAGACAGGAACACTGAAGCTTTCTTT	CASTHVDRNTEAFF
TRBV12-3/TRBV12-4	NA	NA	TRBJ1-4	TGTGCCAGCAGTTCGCAGGGGTTTACTAATGAAAAACTGTTTTTT	CASSSQGFTNEKLFF
TRBV12-5	NA	many	TRBJ1-5	TGTGCTAGTGGCAAAATGAACGGACAGTTCAATCAGCCCCAGCATTTT	CASGKMNGQFNQPQHF
TRBV3-1	NA	many	TRBJ2-7	TGTGCCAGCAGCCCGATTCCAGGGGACAACCTATACGAGCAGTACTTC	CASSPIPGDNLYEQYF
TRBV19	TRBD1	many	TRBJ1-1	TGTGCCAGTAGTACGACAGGGACGGCGACTGAAGCTTTCTTT	CASSTTGTATEAFF
TRBV5-1	TRBD2	NA	TRBJ2-1	TGCGCCAGCAGCCCCCCCGGGAGGATGGGCTACAATGAGCAGTTCTTC	CASSPPGRMGYNEQFF
TRBV30	TRBD1	few	TRBJ1-2	TGTGCCTGGAGTGCACCGGGACAGAACTATGGCTACACCTTC	CAWSAPGQNYGYTF
TRBV28	NA	many	TRBJ1-4	TGTGCCAGCAGGGGGGTGACAAATAATGAAAAACTGTTTTTT	CASRGVTNNEKLFF
TRBV12-5	NA	many	TRBJ1-5	TGTGCTAGTGGTTTGGGGGACAAGACCCAGCATTTT	CASGLGDKTQHF
TRBV5-1	NA	NA	TRBJ1-2	TGCGCCAGCAGCTTGGACAAGGTCTATGGCTACACCTTC	CASSLDKVYGYTF
TRBV5-1	TRBD2	many	TRBJ2-5	TGCGCCAGCAGCTTGGCCGTAGCGGGAGGCTCCCAAGAGACCCAGTACTTC	CASSLAVAGGSQETQYF
TRBV24-1	NA	few	TRBJ2-1	TGTGCCACCAGTGATCGGACAGCTAATCCCTACAATGAGCAGTTCTTC	CATSDRTANPYNEQFF
TRBV6-2/TRBV6-3	TRBD2	NA	TRBJ2-1	TGTGCCAGCAGTTACGCCGGGACTAGCGTTCTTGAGCAGTTCTTC	CASSYAGTSVLEQFF
TRBV12-3/TRBV12-4	TRBD2	many	TRBJ2-1	TGTGCCAGCAGTTTGGCTAGCGGGATCCTATACAATGAGCAGTTCTTC	CASSLASGILYNEQFF
TRBV3-1	TRBD1	many	TRBJ2-7	TGTGCCAGCAGCGCGGGACAGGGTTCCTACGAGCAGTACTTC	CASSAGQGSYEQYF
TRBV11-2	TRBD2	many	TRBJ2-2	TGTGCCGAAACCGGGACTAGCGTAAACACCGGGGAGCTGTTTTTT	CAETGTSVNTGELFF
TRBV20-1	TRBD1	many	TRBJ2-1	TGCAGTGCTAGGGACAGGGTGGACAATGAGCAGTTCTTC	CSARDRVDNEQFF
TRBV7-2	TRBD2	NA	TRBJ2-7	TGTGCCAGCAGCCACGGGACTAGCGGGAGTTACGAGCAGTACTTC	CASSHGTSGSYEQYF
TRBV3-1	NA	many	TRBJ2-1	TGTGCCAGCAGCCACGACGGGGGCAATGAGCAGTTCTTC	CASSHDGGNEQFF
TRBV19	NA	NA	TRBJ2-7	TGTGCCAGTAGTGGTTACCGGGACGGAGCCTACGAGCAGTACTTC	CASSGYRDGAYEQYF
TRBV4-3	NA	many	TRBJ1-2	TGCGCCAGCAGCCAAGATGTTGGCGGAGGCTACACCTTC	CASSQDVGGGYTF
TRBV28	TRBD2	many	TRBJ2-5	TGTGCCAGCAGTTTACAGGGAGGGATCCAAGAGACCCAGTACTTC	CASSLQGGIQETQYF